This T cell receptor beta chain was documented in a study of cytotoxic CD8 clonotypes in ibrutinib-treated CLL. Study information: Response specimens were obtained following a median treatment duration of approximately 13 months, with a range of 6 to 36. Mean per-sample yields comprised roughly 260,000 productive templates and tens of thousands of productive rearrangements.

V lost 5 bases, J lost 1 base, and 7 bases stayed unmatched. The CDR3 consists of 14 residues. Germline values: CDR1 SQVTM, CDR2 ANQGSEA. Whole-study findings and limits: Treatment left the uncommon public clonotypes either contracted or stable in frequency.

The sequencing depth, 1 in 200,000 to 1 in 1 million T cells, was the target. Some clones are missing from TCRdb's copy, which holds only in-frame ones; the method was immunoSEQ multiplex PCR. Of about 130,000 clones in the sample, around four fifths are singletons; the top ten hold 3% to 4%. In its sample, this clone was seen a few times. Its specificity is unknown. This sequence originates from a human donor with chronic lymphocytic leukemia. Sequenced here: PBMCs, sampled after 24 months of ibrutinib treatment. V is TRBV29-1 and J is TRBJ1-1; TRBD1 aligns across 7 bases. As DNA, the CDR3 is TGCAGCGTTTCTCCGGGACAGCCGAACACTGAAGCTTTCTTT. Translating gives CSVSPGQPNTEAFF.